This is a list of T cell receptor beta chains from one sample in a study of blood T cell repertoires in COVID-19. The table came from immunoSEQ multiplex PCR; TCRdb's copy has only in-frame clones and leaves some out. The profile covers roughly 88,000 clones, with 80% to 90% appearing a single time and 15% taken by the ten largest. Sequenced sample: peripheral blood. Receptor source: an elderly woman with acute or convalescent COVID-19. Both conserved end residues are part of each CDR3. Fields, in order: V gene, J gene, clone size, D gene, CDR3 protein, CDR3 DNA. A D gene is named only where the DNA matches it firmly. Clone size is not always given. Where it is, it says once, few, many or a class for expanded clones.

TRBV19	TRBJ1-2	-	TRBD1	CASSNTDRGHELGYTF	TGTGCCAGTAGTAACACAGACAGGGGGCACGAACTTGGCTACACCTTC
TRBV6-5	TRBJ1-5	-	TRBD1	CATWTGGRLNQPQHF	TGTGCCACCTGGACAGGGGGACGCCTTAATCAGCCCCAGCATTTT
TRBV4-3	TRBJ1-2	-	-	CASSHFGGSYTF	TGCGCCAGCAGCCACTTCGGGGGTAGCTACACCTTC
TRBV3-1/TRBV3-2	TRBJ2-6	-	-	CASSQRSGDGANVLTF	TGTGCCAGCAGCCAACGCTCAGGGGATGGGGCCAACGTCCTGACTTTC
TRBV7-2	TRBJ2-1	-	-	CASSLDRNNEQFF	TGTGCCAGCAGCTTAGACAGAAACAATGAGCAGTTCTTC
TRBV7-3	TRBJ2-3	-	TRBD1	CASSASGTDQIRADTQYF	TGTGCCAGCAGCGCCTCGGGGACAGATCAAATAAGGGCAGATACGCAGTATTTT
TRBV5-1	TRBJ1-1	-	-	CASSLETRGLGTEAFF	TGCGCCAGCAGCTTGGAGACCAGGGGATTGGGCACTGAAGCTTTCTTT
TRBV5-6	TRBJ2-1	-	-	CASSFDRSSGGEQFF	TGTGCCAGCAGCTTCGACAGGTCCTCAGGGGGGGAGCAGTTCTTC
TRBV18	TRBJ2-6	-	-	CASSPPVASGANVLTF	TGTGCCAGCTCACCACCGGTGGCCTCTGGGGCCAACGTCCTGACTTTC
TRBV5-1	TRBJ1-4	-	TRBD1	CASSTDRATNEKLFF	TGCGCCAGCAGCACGGACAGGGCAACTAATGAAAAACTGTTTTTT
TRBV24-1	TRBJ2-6	-	TRBD1	CATSDSRTGSSGANVLTF	TGTGCCACCAGTGACAGTCGGACAGGGAGCTCTGGGGCCAACGTCCTGACTTTC
TRBV30	TRBJ1-2	-	-	CAWSVVESYGYTF	TGTGCCTGGAGTGTAGTGGAGTCCTATGGCTACACCTTC
TRBV3-1/TRBV3-2	TRBJ2-3	-	-	CASSQDRARWDF	TGTGCCAGCAGCCAAGATAGAGCGAGGTGGGATTTT
TRBV19	TRBJ1-6	-	TRBD1	CASSIGAQGGSPLHF	TGTGCCAGTAGTATAGGAGCCCAGGGGGGTTCACCCCTCCACTTT
TRBV3-1/TRBV3-2	TRBJ2-3	once	-	CASSQPGDTDTQYF	TGTGCCAGCAGCCAACCCGGGGACACAGATACGCAGTATTTT
TRBV28	TRBJ2-7	-	TRBD1	CASSSPGQGHSYEQYF	TGTGCCAGCAGTTCCCCCGGACAGGGGCACTCCTACGAGCAGTACTTC
TRBV27	TRBJ2-3	once	TRBD1	CASSSEQQGLSTDTQYF	TGTGCCAGCAGTTCGGAACAACAGGGGTTGAGCACAGATACGCAGTATTTT
TRBV6-5	TRBJ1-2	-	TRBD1	CASSYSTGGAYGYTF	TGTGCCAGCAGTTACTCCACAGGGGGCGCCTATGGCTACACCTTC
TRBV7-9	TRBJ2-1	-	-	CASSLRQVYNEQFF	TGTGCCAGCAGCTTAAGACAGGTCTACAATGAGCAGTTCTTC
TRBV30	TRBJ1-1	-	-	CAWSLGGAGVGRNTEAFF	TGTGCCTGGAGTCTAGGGGGGGCAGGAGTTGGGAGGAACACTGAAGCTTTCTTT
TRBV28	TRBJ1-2	-	-	CASSLSSGGYTF	TGTGCCAGCAGTTTATCATCGGGAGGCTACACCTTC
TRBV3-1/TRBV3-2	TRBJ2-3	-	-	CASSPRRGSTDTQYF	TGTGCCAGCAGCCCCCGACGGGGAAGCACAGATACGCAGTATTTT
TRBV5-8	TRBJ2-1	-	-	CASSLELLGGTGSYNEQFF	TGTGCCAGCAGCTTGGAACTCCTAGGAGGGACTGGATCCTACAATGAGCAGTTCTTC
TRBV7-6	TRBJ1-4	-	-	CASSLLSRGTGNEKLFF	TGTGCCAGCAGCTTACTCTCCCGGGGGACGGGTAATGAAAAACTGTTTTTT
TRBV6-2/TRBV6-3	TRBJ2-7	-	TRBD2	CASSFRTSGGPNYF	TGTGCCAGCAGTTTTCGGACTAGCGGGGGGCCTAACTACTTC
TRBV3-1/TRBV3-2	TRBJ2-2	-	-	CASSQEGLTGYTGELFF	TGTGCCAGCAGCCAGGAGGGGTTAACAGGATACACCGGGGAGCTGTTTTTT
TRBV18	TRBJ2-2	-	TRBD1	CASSPPGQGTGELFF	TGTGCCAGCTCACCACCGGGACAGGGCACCGGGGAGCTGTTTTTT
TRBV19	TRBJ2-2	-	-	CASSKDRGTGELFF	TGTGCCAGTAGTAAGGACCGGGGAACCGGGGAGCTGTTTTTT
TRBV2	TRBJ1-2	-	TRBD1	CASRDRVEGYGYTF	TGTGCCAGCAGAGACAGGGTAGAAGGCTATGGCTACACCTTC
TRBV2	TRBJ1-6	-	TRBD1	CASTGDRNSPLHF	TGTGCCAGCACTGGGGACAGAAATTCACCCCTCCACTTT
TRBV9	TRBJ2-1	-	TRBD2	CASSPDERGANYNEQFF	TGTGCCAGCAGCCCAGACGAGCGGGGCGCCAACTACAATGAGCAGTTCTTC
TRBV7-8	TRBJ2-3	-	-	CASSQEDTQYF	TGTGCCAGCAGCCAGGAGGATACGCAGTATTTT
TRBV9	TRBJ2-2	-	TRBD1	CASSGRGSNTGELFF	TGTGCCAGCAGCGGCAGGGGGTCGAACACCGGGGAGCTGTTTTTT
TRBV6-6	TRBJ2-3	-	TRBD2	CASMTSGGRTDTQYF	TGTGCCAGCATGACTAGCGGGGGCCGCACAGATACGCAGTATTTT
TRBV5-8	TRBJ1-3	-	-	CASSLAVGALTGNTIYF	TGTGCCAGCAGCTTGGCCGTAGGGGCTCTGACTGGAAACACCATATATTTT
TRBV30	TRBJ2-5	-	TRBD2	CAWSVRAGGRETQYF	TGTGCCTGGAGTGTAAGAGCGGGGGGTCGAGAGACCCAGTACTTC
TRBV7-3	TRBJ2-1	-	TRBD1	CASSLQGAGEQFF	TGTGCCAGCAGCCTCCAGGGGGCTGGGGAGCAGTTCTTC
TRBV7-2	TRBJ2-7	few	-	CASSKGFPEQYF	TGTGCCAGCAGCAAGGGGTTTCCCGAGCAGTACTTC
TRBV6-6	TRBJ2-5	few	-	CAAGPTAETQYF	TGTGCCGCGGGCCCTACTGCGGAGACCCAGTACTTC
TRBV12-3/TRBV12-4	TRBJ1-1	-	-	CASHRTGNTEAFF	TGTGCCAGTCATAGAACAGGAAACACTGAAGCTTTCTTT